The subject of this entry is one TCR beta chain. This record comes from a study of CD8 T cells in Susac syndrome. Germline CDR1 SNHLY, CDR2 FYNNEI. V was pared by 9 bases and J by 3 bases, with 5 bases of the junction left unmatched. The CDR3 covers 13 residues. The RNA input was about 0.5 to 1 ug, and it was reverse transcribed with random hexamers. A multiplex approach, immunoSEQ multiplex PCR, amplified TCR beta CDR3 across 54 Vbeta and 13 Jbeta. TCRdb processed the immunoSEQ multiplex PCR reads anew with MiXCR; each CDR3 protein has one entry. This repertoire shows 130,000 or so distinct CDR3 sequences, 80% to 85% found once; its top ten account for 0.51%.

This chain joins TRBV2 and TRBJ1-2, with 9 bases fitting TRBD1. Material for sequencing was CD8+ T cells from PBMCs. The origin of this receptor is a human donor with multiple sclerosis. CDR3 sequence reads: CARRDREDYGYTF. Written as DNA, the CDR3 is TGTGCCAGGCGGGACAGGGAGGACTATGGCTACACCTTC.